This passage covers 15 T cell receptor beta chains from one sample sequenced in a study of cytomegalovirus exposure and HLA in healthy donors. The PCR made use of 60 Vbeta and 13 Jbeta primers. Profiled with immunoSEQ multiplex PCR; TCRdb holds only in-frame clones, not every one. The data contain fewer than 200,000 clones, about four fifths of them singletons. Source material: PBMCs. Receptors originate from a man in his forties in good health and CMV-seropositive.

The chain uses TRBV7-9 and TRBJ2-5; 12 positions match TRBD2. Germline assignment: CDR1 SEHNR and CDR2 FQNEAQ (reference sequence). CDR3 length equals 13 residues. V was clipped by 6 bases and J by 4 bases; unmatched bases: 0. This chain's CDR3 is CASRLAGGETQYF. The CDR3 DNA reads TGTGCCAGCAGACTAGCGGGAGGAGAGACCCAGTACTTC.

The V call is TRBV29-1, the J call TRBJ2-3, with 9 bases identical to TRBD2. CDR3 length: 14 amino acids. J was trimmed by 3 bases and V by 1 base; bases with no gene match: 2. Germline CDR1 and CDR2: SQVTM and ANQGSEA. The CDR3 coding sequence is TGCAGCGTTGAAGGGCGGGAGGGTACAGATACGCAGTATTTT. Protein: CSVEGREGTDTQYF.

V is TRBV15 and J is TRBJ2-7; TRBD2 might be the D (6 bases). The CDR3 length is 13 residues. Germline lookup yields CDR1 LNHNV and CDR2 YYDKDF (reference sequence). V was shortened by 8 bases and J by 2 bases, with 13 bases between the two germline ends. Here the CDR3 DNA reads TGTGCCACCCGGGGTGGCGGGACCTACGAGCAGTACTTC. It codes for CATRGGGTYEQYF. Based on the CDR3 plus reference TRBV15 and TRBJ2-7, the full variable domain is DAMVIQNPRYQVTQFGKPVTLSCSQTLNHNVMYWYQQKSSQAPKLLFHYYDKDFNNEADTPDNFQSRRPNTSFCFLDIRSPGLGDTAMYLCATRGGGTYEQYFGPGTRLTVT.

The chain has TRBV18 and TRBJ2-3; 8 bases fit TRBD1. With 6 bases clipped from V and 3 bases from J, the junction kept 5 bases outside the gene matches. The CDR3 runs to 14 residues. CDR1 and CDR2 (germline): KGHSH, LQKENI. CDR3 bases: TGTGCCAGCTCGGTTGGGACAGGTACAGATACGCAGTATTTT. Protein: CASSVGTGTDTQYF.

The V call is TRBV6-4, the J call TRBJ1-4, with 7 bases that match TRBD1. CDR1 and CDR2 from the germline V gene are MRHNA and SNTAGT. Trimming cost V 3 bases and J 3 bases; bases outside gene matches: 4. CDR3 length: 15 amino acids. The CDR3 spells CASSEQGFPNEKLFF. The DNA of the CDR3 is TGTGCCAGCAGTGAACAGGGGTTTCCTAATGAAAAACTGTTTTTT.

This clone was seen only a few times. The chain has TRBV6-5 and TRBJ2-1; D may be TRBD1 (6 bases). The CDR3 runs to 14 residues. V lost 8 bases and J 4 bases, leaving 15 bases between the germline ends. CDR1 is MNHEY, CDR2 SVGAGI, per germline. This CDR3 is CASYGRDKYNEQFF. CDR3 nucleotides: TGTGCCAGCTACGGCAGGGACAAATACAATGAGCAGTTCTTC.

The gene calls are TRBV27 and TRBJ1-1, with D tentatively TRBD1 (5 bases). This CDR3 comprises 16 residues. Germline CDR1 MNHEY, CDR2 SMNVEV (reference sequence). V was cut by 8 bases and J by 0 bases, with 19 bases left in between. This CDR3 is CASQRGLPRVNTEAFF. In DNA, the CDR3 is TGTGCCAGCCAGCGGGGCCTACCAAGGGTGAACACTGAAGCTTTCTTT.

The chain employs TRBV2 and TRBJ2-5, with TRBD1 identical over 7 bases. The CDR3 covers 15 residues. CDR1 is SNHLY and CDR2 is FYNNEI in the germline V gene. Trimming took 5 bases from V and 0 from J; bases not matched to a gene: 6. In DNA form, the CDR3 reads TGTGCCAGCAGTTACCGGGACAGAAACCAAGAGACCCAGTACTTC. The encoded protein is CASSYRDRNQETQYF.

This sequence joins TRBV30 and TRBJ2-7; 9 bases are shared with TRBD2. Losses at the gene ends were 5 bases for V and 3 bases for J; bases not matched to a gene: 11. Germline V gene data show CDR1 as GTSNPN and CDR2 as SVGIG (reference sequence). The CDR3 runs to 15 residues. In DNA, the CDR3 is TGTGCCTGGGAATCGACTAGCGGACCAATCTACGAGCAGTACTTC. It translates to CAWESTSGPIYEQYF.

Details on this clone: Compared with germline, one end of the junction differs, possibly owing to a read error. The chain recombines TRBV5-1 with TRBJ2-3; possibly TRBD1 for D (6 bases). The CDR3 consists of 13 residues. Germline values: CDR1 SGHRS, CDR2 YFSETQ. The CDR3 sequence is CASSLRGTDTQYF. The CDR3 DNA is TGTGCCAGCAGCTTGAGGGGGACAGATACGCAGTATTTT.

The CDR3 nucleotides read TGTGCCTGGACTCTATTCGGGGTTGATACTGAAGCTTTCTTT. This gives the protein CAWTLFGVDTEAFF. The V gene is TRBV30, the J gene TRBJ1-1; D remains unclear. This CDR3 is built from 14 residues. Trimming removed 4 bases from V and 5 bases from J, with 17 bases in between. The germline CDR1 and CDR2 sequences are GTSNPN and SVGIG (reference sequence).

CDR3 amino acids: CASSELRNTEAFF. The DNA for the CDR3 is TGTGCCAGCAGTGAATTGAGAAACACTGAAGCTTTCTTT. The chain couples TRBV2 to TRBJ1-1; D remains unclear. CDR1 is SNHLY and CDR2 is FYNNEI in the germline V gene. V was pared by 2 bases and J by 2 bases, with 6 bases between. The CDR3 sequence is 13 residues long.

The chain employs TRBV5-1 and TRBJ1-6; possible D gene TRBD1, 5 bases. V lost 0 bases and J 9 bases, leaving 13 bases between the germline ends. The CDR3 consists of 15 residues. Germline CDR1 is SGHRS and CDR2 is YFSETQ. For the CDR3, the DNA is TGCGCCAGCAGCTTGGCAGGGCAGGGAGGTTCACCCCTCCACTTT. As protein: CASSLAGQGGSPLHF.

The rearrangement uses TRBV2 and TRBJ1-5; D is perhaps TRBD1 (6 bases). V was cut by 6 bases and J by 11 bases, with 17 bases left in between. The germline V gene encodes CDR1 SNHLY and CDR2 FYNNEI. This CDR3 spans 13 amino acids. CDR3 residues: CASSETGWETQHF. The DNA for the CDR3 is TGTGCCAGCAGCGAAACAGGGTGGGAAACCCAGCATTTT.

The chain carries TRBV2 and TRBJ2-5, with 7 bases matching TRBD2. CDR1 and CDR2 from the germline V gene are SNHLY and FYNNEI. J was trimmed by 5 bases and V by 7 bases; bases with no gene match: 13. The CDR3 sequence is 15 residues long. The CDR3 coding sequence is TGTGCCAGCACCACGGGTGGGCGGGAGCTGGAGACCCAGTACTTC. This gives the protein CASTTGGRELETQYF.